This T cell receptor (beta chain) was identified during a study of T cell responses to AZD1222 COVID-19 vaccine. Generated by immunoSEQ multiplex PCR, the TCRdb table keeps only in-frame clones and is missing some. Counted here are some 150,000 clones, 90% to 95% occurring once; the ten biggest clones make up about 1.9%. As regards this clone: Antigen: not known.

The study, taken as a whole, reports: White British people made up most donors, females outnumbered males, and clonal diversity was possibly underestimated. The study sampled repertoires only after the peak T cell response.

V dropped 4 bases and J dropped 9 bases, with 28 bases sitting between them. The CDR3 is made up of 17 amino acids. Per germline, CDR1 LGHDT and CDR2 YNNKEL (reference sequence). The chain combines TRBV3-1 (or the pseudogene TRBV3-2) with TRBJ2-7; perhaps TRBD2 as D (7 bases). The specimen was peripheral blood, collected on day 0 of AZD1222 vaccination. The clonotype was recovered from an adult in good health. CDR3 sequence: CASSPYTNRQAPGGQYF. Here the CDR3 DNA reads TGTGCCAGCAGCCCGTACACCAATAGACAGGCCCCGGGAGGGCAGTACTTC.